Listed below are T cell receptor beta chains from one sample, sequenced in a study of T cells in Graves' hyperthyroidism and ophthalmopathy. MiXCR, applied by TCRdb to the multiplex PCR reads, yields one record per CDR3 protein. The sample has roughly 750,000 distinct CDR3 sequences, around 17% seen once; the top ten hold around 7.7%. The sample comprised blood. The receptors originated from a man younger than 35 with Graves' hyperthyroidism. Both conserved end residues are part of each CDR3. The D gene is left open where the match is weak. A row's size may be missing; if present it is once, few, many or a size class.

TRBV12-3/TRBV12-4,TRBJ1-4,NA,NA,CASSWGLSSTNEKLFF,TGTGCCAGCAGTTGGGGCCTGTCCTCAACTAATGAAAAACTGTTTTTT
TRBV6-1,TRBJ1-3,NA,NA,CASSDSGPRNTIYF,TGTGCCAGCAGTGATTCCGGCCCCCGAAACACCATATATTTT
TRBV5-6,TRBJ1-1,NA,NA,CASSLPPGQEAFF,TGTGCCAGCAGCTTGCCGCCCGGACAGGAAGCTTTCTTT
TRBV5-1,TRBJ2-3,many,NA,CASSSGLLSTDTQYF,TGCGCCAGCAGTTCGGGACTCCTGAGCACAGATACGCAGTATTTT
TRBV12-3/TRBV12-4,TRBJ2-1,many,NA,CASSLLPYNEQFF,TGTGCCAGCAGTTTATTACCTTACAATGAGCAGTTCTTC
TRBV20-1,TRBJ1-5,NA,NA,CSARRDPNQPQHF,TGCAGTGCTAGAAGGGACCCCAATCAGCCCCAGCATTTT
TRBV7-6,TRBJ2-2,many,NA,CASSFGGMNTGELFF,TGTGCCAGCAGCTTTGGCGGGATGAACACCGGGGAGCTGTTTTTT
TRBV6-1,TRBJ1-3,NA,NA,CASSGGSGNTIYF,TGTGCCAGCAGTGGAGGCAGTGGAAACACCATATATTTT
TRBV29-1,TRBJ1-1,many,NA,CSVERTGSQNTEAFF,TGCAGCGTTGAACGAACAGGGTCTCAGAACACTGAAGCTTTCTTT
TRBV6-2/TRBV6-3,TRBJ1-1,many,TRBD1,CASSTGGETEAFF,TGTGCCAGCAGCACAGGGGGCGAAACTGAAGCTTTCTTT
TRBV5-1,TRBJ1-4,NA,TRBD1,CASSLDRAQEKLFF,TGCGCCAGCAGCCTTGACAGGGCTCAGGAAAAACTGTTTTTT
TRBV6-1,TRBJ2-5,few,NA,CADRDLRETQYF,TGTGCCGACCGGGACCTCAGGGAGACCCAGTACTTC
TRBV20-1,TRBJ2-5,many,NA,CSAISQETQYF,TGCAGTGCCATTAGCCAAGAGACCCAGTACTTC
TRBV6-1,TRBJ1-1,many,TRBD1,CASCRQGGNTEAFF,TGTGCCAGCTGCCGACAGGGTGGAAACACTGAAGCTTTCTTT
TRBV18,TRBJ2-1,many,TRBD2,CASSPSGGASYNEQFF,TGTGCCAGCTCACCTTCGGGGGGAGCTTCCTACAATGAGCAGTTCTTC
TRBV24-1,TRBJ2-1,many,TRBD2,CATSDPASGQHSSSYNEQFF,TGTGCCACCAGTGACCCGGCTAGCGGGCAACATTCCAGCTCCTACAATGAGCAGTTCTTC
TRBV3-1,TRBJ2-7,many,NA,CASSLAASDSYEQYF,TGTGCCAGCAGTTTAGCGGCCTCGGATTCCTACGAGCAGTACTTC
TRBV6-1,TRBJ2-6,many,TRBD1,CASSYRGSGANVLTF,TGTGCCAGCAGTTACAGGGGGTCTGGGGCCAACGTCCTGACTTTC
TRBV28,TRBJ1-2,many,NA,CASSPPVGAREANYGYTF,TGTGCCAGCAGTCCGCCCGTCGGGGCCCGTGAAGCTAACTATGGCTACACCTTC
TRBV27,TRBJ1-1,many,NA,CASTQRWGRGTEAFF,TGTGCCAGCACCCAGCGTTGGGGGCGAGGAACTGAAGCTTTCTTT
TRBV7-6,TRBJ2-6,few,NA,CASSLALGAGANVLTF,TGTGCCAGCAGCTTAGCGCTAGGGGCCGGGGCCAACGTCCTGACTTTC
TRBV19,TRBJ2-3,many,TRBD1,CASSIEGTGYNTQYF,TGTGCCAGTAGTATAGAGGGGACAGGCTATAATACGCAGTATTTT
TRBV18,TRBJ1-1,many,NA,CASSPPGMNTEAFF,TGTGCCAGCTCACCCCCCGGGATGAACACTGAAGCTTTCTTT
TRBV18,TRBJ2-5,many,TRBD1,CASSPGLLQGAVETQYF,TGTGCCAGCTCACCAGGTCTTCTGCAGGGGGCGGTGGAGACCCAGTACTTC
TRBV6-2/TRBV6-3,TRBJ2-4,few,TRBD2,CASSYSLPGGNIQYF,TGTGCCAGCAGTTATTCCCTTCCGGGGGGAAACATTCAGTACTTC
TRBV20-1,TRBJ2-7,many,TRBD1,CSARARDRGYEQYF,TGCAGTGCTAGAGCCCGGGACAGGGGCTACGAGCAGTACTTC
TRBV7-9,TRBJ2-3,few,NA,CASSLPSRRGSSADTQYF,TGTGCCAGCAGCTTACCTTCCCGGCGAGGTAGCAGCGCAGATACGCAGTATTTT
TRBV29-1,TRBJ2-7,many,TRBD1,CSAQTGEPHEQYF,TGCAGCGCTCAGACAGGGGAGCCGCACGAGCAGTACTTC
TRBV30,TRBJ1-1,many,NA,CAWSVLDTEAFF,TGTGCCTGGAGTGTTCTGGACACTGAAGCTTTCTTT
TRBV5-1,TRBJ2-5,NA,TRBD2,CASSGMTSGQETQYF,TGCGCCAGCAGCGGAATGACTAGCGGCCAAGAGACCCAGTACTTC
TRBV7-9,TRBJ2-7,NA,NA,CASSHPGKIYEQYF,TGTGCCAGCAGCCATCCGGGAAAAATCTACGAGCAGTACTTC
TRBV5-6,TRBJ1-1,few,TRBD1,CASSLGDRDHTEAFF,TGTGCCAGCAGCTTGGGGGACAGGGACCACACTGAAGCTTTCTTT
TRBV6-6,TRBJ2-5,NA,NA,CASSYSNEAQYF,TGTGCCAGCAGTTACTCGAATGAGGCCCAGTACTTC
TRBV12-3/TRBV12-4,TRBJ2-5,many,NA,CASSYLGEETQYF,TGTGCCAGCAGCTACCTGGGGGAGGAGACCCAGTACTTC
TRBV5-5,TRBJ2-7,many,TRBD1,CASSLEGQTYEQYF,TGTGCCAGCAGCTTGGAGGGACAGACCTACGAGCAGTACTTC
TRBV12-3/TRBV12-4,TRBJ1-5,few,TRBD1,CASSPWTGTGGYSNQPQHF,TGTGCCAGCAGTCCATGGACAGGGACTGGGGGATATAGCAATCAGCCCCAGCATTTT
TRBV28,TRBJ2-1,NA,TRBD2,CASSSASSGTWDEQFF,TGTGCCAGCAGTTCCGCCTCTAGCGGAACCTGGGATGAGCAGTTCTTC
TRBV20-1,TRBJ2-7,NA,NA,CSARDSDRVSYEQYF,TGCAGTGCTAGAGATTCGGACCGCGTCTCCTACGAGCAGTACTTC
TRBV2,TRBJ2-7,few,TRBD1,CASTADRGDYEQYF,TGTGCCAGCACCGCGGACAGGGGTGACTACGAGCAGTACTTC
TRBV2,TRBJ2-7,many,NA,CASTGRASSYEQYF,TGTGCCAGCACCGGAAGGGCGAGCTCCTACGAGCAGTACTTC
TRBV5-1,TRBJ2-5,NA,NA,CASSFEWQETQYF,TGCGCCAGCAGCTTCGAGTGGCAAGAGACCCAGTACTTC
TRBV20-1,TRBJ2-7,few,TRBD2,CSAPSPLAGSSYEQYF,TGCAGTGCCCCTAGCCCACTAGCGGGGAGCTCCTACGAGCAGTACTTC
TRBV10-3,TRBJ1-3,few,NA,CAIMNRDGNTIYF,TGTGCCATCATGAACAGAGATGGAAACACCATATATTTT
TRBV7-8,TRBJ2-4,many,TRBD1,CASSPDRGRAKNIQYF,TGTGCCAGCAGCCCCGACAGGGGGCGAGCCAAAAACATTCAGTACTTC